The 17 T cell receptor beta chains reported below all come from one sample, sequenced in a study of blood T cell repertoires in COVID-19. The protocol was immunoSEQ multiplex PCR, while the TCRdb copy is restricted to in-frame clones and leaves out a portion. The table shows 300,000 to 350,000 clones, with 87% occurring only once. The specimen sequenced was peripheral blood. The receptors were gathered from a man aged 18 to 30 with active or convalescent COVID-19.

The J gene is TRBJ2-7, the V gene TRBV29-1, with D hard to call. The CDR3 consists of 12 residues. The V end was cut by 0 bases, the J end by 4 bases, with 7 bases between. Germline V CDR1 and CDR2: SQVTM, ANQGSEA. The CDR3 here is CSVEDNSYEQYF. Here the CDR3 DNA reads TGCAGCGTTGAAGATAACAGTTACGAGCAGTACTTC.

In its sample, this clone was seen a few times. CDR3 nucleotides: TGTGCCAGCAGTGTACTAGCGAAAAGCACAGATACGCAGTATTTT. Translated, it gives CASSVLAKSTDTQYF. This chain links TRBV2 with TRBJ2-3; TRBD2 aligns across 7 bases. Looked up from germline, CDR1 is SNHLY and CDR2 is FYNNEI. The CDR3 covers 15 residues. Losses at the gene ends were 4 bases for V and 0 bases for J; bases not matched to a gene: 4.

This clone was seen only a few times. The chain couples TRBV29-1 to TRBJ2-3, with 10 bases lining up with TRBD2. Germline V gene sequence: CDR1 SQVTM, CDR2 ANQGSEA. The CDR3 totals 13 residues. J gave up 6 bases and V 5 bases, and 5 bases lay outside the gene matches. In nucleotides, the CDR3 is TGCAGCGTTCATCTAGCGGGGGACGATACGCAGTATTTT. This encodes CSVHLAGDDTQYF.

V gene TRBV18 combines with J gene TRBJ1-1; 8 bases are shared with TRBD1. The germline V gene encodes CDR1 KGHSH and CDR2 LQKENI. This CDR3 has 13 residues. V was pared by 5 bases and J by 3 bases, with 2 bases of the junction left unmatched. CDR3 residues: CASSTQGDTEAFF. CDR3 DNA: TGTGCCAGCTCAACACAGGGGGACACTGAAGCTTTCTTT. Full variable domain (rest looked up from reference TRBV18 and TRBJ1-1): NAGVMQNPRHLVRRRGQEARLRCSPMKGHSHVYWYRQLPEEGLKFMVYLQKENIIDESGMPKERFSAEFPKEGPSILRIQQVVRGDSAAYFCASSTQGDTEAFFGQGTRLTVV.

CDR3 nucleotide sequence: TGTGCCAGCAGTGAGAAAAAACAGGGTGCCTATGGCTACACCTTC. Protein sequence: CASSEKKQGAYGYTF. The chain joins TRBV2 to TRBJ1-2; a possible D gene is TRBD1 (6 bases). Germline CDR1 reads SNHLY; CDR2 reads FYNNEI. Trimming removed 3 bases from V and 4 bases from J, with 15 bases in between. This CDR3 has 15 amino acids.

This chain joins TRBV6-5 and TRBJ1-5; TRBD1 is a possible D gene (5 bases). The length of the CDR3 is 14 residues. CDR1 is MNHEY and CDR2 is SVGAGI in the germline V gene. Trimming took 7 bases from V and 7 from J, leaving 17 bases between them. The CDR3 DNA sequence: TGTGCCAGCACCCATTCTAGGGGTGGACAGCCCCAGCATTTT. Protein: CASTHSRGGQPQHF.

The CDR3 DNA sequence: TGTGCCAGCAGCCAAGATAGGACATCCCAAGAGACCCAGTACTTC. It yields the protein CASSQDRTSQETQYF. The rearrangement joins TRBV3-1 (or the pseudogene TRBV3-2) to TRBJ2-5; TRBD1 is a possible D gene (5 bases). The germline gives CDR1 LGHDT, CDR2 YNNKEL (reference sequence). V lost 0 bases and J lost 1, with 9 bases in between. The CDR3 has 15 residues.

The chain couples TRBV3-1 (or the pseudogene TRBV3-2) to TRBJ2-5; 12 bases agree with TRBD2. The germline V gene encodes CDR1 LGHDT and CDR2 YNNKEL (reference sequence). The CDR3 spans 19 residues. V lost 4 bases to trimming and J lost 5 bases; unmatched junction nucleotides: 17. The CDR3 DNA sequence: TGTGCCAGCAGCCCAGGAATTTCTCTAGCGGGGGGGCAGTTGGAGACCCAGTACTTC. It codes for CASSPGISLAGGQLETQYF.

The chain couples TRBV7-6 to TRBJ1-5, with TRBD1 as a possible D gene (5 bases). Germline V lookup: CDR1 SGHVS, CDR2 FNYEAQ. The CDR3 extends over 16 amino acids. Trimming pared 1 base from V and 6 bases from J, leaving 16 bases between. The CDR3 nucleotides are TGTGCCAGCAGCTTAGATGTAGGGGCTAGCGTTCAGCCCCAGCATTTT. Translated: CASSLDVGASVQPQHF.

This chain links TRBV6-2 or TRBV6-3 with TRBJ2-7, with D possibly being TRBD1 (5 bases). Germline CDR1 is MNHEY and CDR2 is SVGEGT. The CDR3 spans 15 residues. Trimming stripped 2 bases from V and 0 bases from J, with 11 bases between. The CDR3 nucleotides are TGTGCCAGCAGTTACGAGGACAAGAGCTCCTACGAGCAGTACTTC. Translated, it gives CASSYEDKSSYEQYF.

This sequence joins TRBV7-3 and TRBJ2-1, with D perhaps matching TRBD1 (5 bases). V was cut by 5 bases and J by 5 bases, with 16 bases left in between. The CDR3 spans 15 residues. Germline-derived CDR1 and CDR2 are SGHTA and FQGTGA. The CDR3 DNA reads as TGTGCCAGCAGCCCCCAGGGCAGGCTACACAATGAGCAGTTCTTC. Protein: CASSPQGRLHNEQFF.

The V and J genes are TRBV7-9 and TRBJ2-1, with 10 bases aligning to TRBD2. Germline loops: CDR1 SEHNR, CDR2 FQNEAQ (reference sequence). V trimming: 5 bases; J trimming: 8 bases; junction bases outside the gene matches: 15. This CDR3 is built from 17 residues. CDR3 DNA sequence: TGTGCCAGCAGCCCGACTCTAGCGGGAGATCGGTACGATGAGCAGTTCTTC. Protein: CASSPTLAGDRYDEQFF.

This chain uses TRBV14 with TRBJ1-2; maybe TRBD1 (6 bases). This CDR3 comprises 15 residues. V dropped 1 base and J dropped 2 bases, with 11 bases sitting between them. Germline V gene data show CDR1 as SGHDN and CDR2 as FVKESK. DNA of the CDR3: TGTGCCAGCAGCCAAGGATTAACAGGGAACTATGGCTACACCTTC. This codes for CASSQGLTGNYGYTF.

CDR3 protein: CASSVGTAEGQPQHF. CDR3 DNA: TGTGCCAGCAGCGTAGGGACAGCTGAAGGTCAGCCCCAGCATTTT. The V and J genes are TRBV9 and TRBJ1-5; D possibly corresponds to TRBD1 (6 bases). The CDR3 is 15 residues long. Germline V gene data show CDR1 as SGDLS and CDR2 as YYNGEE. The V end lost 0 bases, the J end lost 6 bases, and 13 bases lay between the germline ends.

V gene TRBV7-3 combines with J gene TRBJ1-3; D gene ambiguous. V dropped 1 base and J dropped 0 bases, with 7 bases sitting between them. Germline V gene data show CDR1 as SGHTA and CDR2 as FQGTGA. This CDR3 has 15 residues. CDR3 residues: CASSLNSVSGNTIYF. The CDR3 coding sequence is TGTGCCAGCAGCTTAAATTCGGTCTCTGGAAACACCATATATTTT.

The rearrangement uses TRBV6-2 or TRBV6-3 and TRBJ1-5; no firm D call. The ends were cut back, 6 bases at V and 6 bases at J, with 24 bases in the middle. The V gene's germline CDR1 is MNHEY and CDR2 SVGEGT. The CDR3 runs to 17 residues. The CDR3 sequence: CASSLPGVGGVSQPQHF. The CDR3 DNA is TGTGCCAGCAGCCTACCTGGTGTGGGTGGAGTATCTCAGCCCCAGCATTTT.

This clone was detected only a few times. The CDR3 region has the DNA TGCGCCAGCAGCCAAGATTGGGCCGGGACAGGCTATGGCTACACCTTC. Amino acids: CASSQDWAGTGYGYTF. This chain joins TRBV4-3 and TRBJ1-2, with 8 bases identical to TRBD1. Trimming at V came to 0 bases and at J to 4 bases, leaving 7 bases not matched to a gene. This CDR3 comprises 16 residues. The V gene's germline CDR1 is LGHNA and CDR2 YSLEER.